The next 17 T cell receptor beta chains were all read from a single sample in a study of T cell repertoires in cytomegalovirus infection. TCRdb reprocessed the reads with MiXCR, giving one entry per CDR3 protein. The table has fewer than 1,000,000 distinct CDR3 sequences, roughly 30% seen once. These TCRs' antigens remain unknown. This sample comprised cultured CD8+ T cells from PBMCs, obtained from culture after CMV antigen stimulation. The receptors were gathered from a human donor in good health (CMV status not recorded). Some clones in this sample may be carry-over from other donors' samples.

This clonotype showed up many times. The chain couples TRBV19 to TRBJ2-1, with a possible D match to TRBD1 (6 bases). The germline V and J ends were trimmed by 3 bases and 6 bases, with 18 bases remaining between them. From germline, CDR1 is LNHDA and CDR2 SQIVND (reference sequence). CDR3 length: 16 amino acids. The CDR3 sequence is CASSIPRQASFNEQFF. The CDR3 nucleotides are TGTGCCAGTAGTATCCCTCGACAGGCGTCGTTCAATGAGCAGTTCTTC.

This clonotype was seen a few times. The rearrangement joins TRBV6-1 to TRBJ2-7; a weak D match, TRBD2 (7 bases). Germline CDR1 MNHNS, CDR2 SASEGT. Between the trimmed V and J ends, which lost 2 bases and 3 bases, there was a span of 11 bases. CDR3 length: 14 residues. This chain's CDR3 is CASSEWGGRYEQYV. In DNA, the CDR3 is TGTGCCAGCAGTGAATGGGGGGGGCGCTACGAGCAGTACGTC.

V and J are TRBV7-9 and TRBJ1-4; D gene uncertain. The CDR3 totals 14 residues. Trimming removed 5 bases at V and 12 bases at J, with 19 bases between. Germline V gene sequence: CDR1 SEHNR, CDR2 FQNEAQ (reference sequence). This CDR3 reads CASSPVPDGAELFF. The CDR3 bases are TGTGCCAGCAGCCCCGTCCCGGACGGTGCGGAACTGTTTTTT.

The sample holds a few counts of this clonotype. The gene calls are TRBV6-5 and TRBJ2-7; 9 bases match TRBD2. Germline CDR1 and CDR2: MNHEY and SVGAGI. Unmatched junction bases numbered 8, after V lost 2 bases and J lost 6 bases. The length of the CDR3 is 15 residues. CDR3 nucleotides: TGTGCCAGCAGTTACCTGAGGGCGGGGGGGCGCGAGCAGTACGTC. Translated, it gives CASSYLRAGGREQYV.

This clonotype was recorded many times. The genes are TRBV6-6 and TRBJ2-1; weak D call: TRBD2 (5 bases). Germline V gives CDR1 MNHNY, CDR2 SVGAGI (reference sequence). This CDR3 region has 16 residues. The V and J ends lost 4 bases and 5 bases respectively, with 18 bases between them. The CDR3 sequence: CASSSQRGLPNNEQFF. The CDR3, as DNA: TGTGCCAGCAGTTCCCAGAGAGGACTGCCAAACAATGAGCAGTTCTTC.

The V call is TRBV10-3, the J call TRBJ2-3, with D perhaps TRBD2 (5 bases). With 2 bases removed from V and 5 bases from J, the gap between germline ends came to 23 bases. The CDR3 is 18 residues long. Germline CDR1 ENHRY, CDR2 SYGVKD. For the CDR3, the DNA is TGTGCCATCAGTGAGCCTGATATACGGGCAGGAGAGGGAGATACGCAGTATTTT. It encodes CAISEPDIRAGEGDTQYF.

This chain uses TRBV6-5 with TRBJ2-3; D uncertain. CDR3 length equals 15 residues. Between the trimmed V and J ends, which lost 2 bases and 0 bases, there was a span of 9 bases. The germline gives CDR1 MNHEY, CDR2 SVGAGI. CDR3 loop: CASSYPSLSTDTQYF. In DNA form, the CDR3 reads TGTGCCAGCAGTTACCCATCCCTTAGCACAGATACGCAGTATTTT.

This clonotype was recorded at least ten times. The rearrangement links TRBV7-2 to TRBJ2-6; D unresolved. In germline, CDR1 is SGHTA, CDR2 FQGNSA. Trimming cost V 5 bases and J 0 bases, with 8 bases left between them. This CDR3 is built from 15 residues. CDR3 coding DNA: TGTGCCAGCAGCCCCTTGGTCTCTGGGGCCAACGTCCTGACTTTC. It specifies CASSPLVSGANVLTF.

This chain joins TRBV2 and TRBJ2-1, with D hard to call. The germline V and J ends were trimmed by 3 bases and 7 bases, with 13 bases remaining between them. Germline CDR1 SNHLY, CDR2 FYNNEI. The CDR3 is made up of 14 amino acids. The CDR3 DNA is TGTGCCAGCAGTGATACTTGGTCTGGGAATGAGCAGTTCTTC. Translating it yields CASSDTWSGNEQFF.

This clonotype came up a few times. The chain couples TRBV7-9 to TRBJ2-2; D gene ambiguous. V was trimmed by 3 bases and J by 6 bases, leaving 11 bases between them. The germline V gene has CDR1 SEHNR and CDR2 FQNEAQ (reference sequence). The CDR3 runs to 14 residues. The CDR3 loop reads CASSFSSWAGELFF. The CDR3 DNA is TGTGCCAGCAGCTTTTCAAGTTGGGCCGGGGAGCTGTTTTTT.

The V gene is TRBV12-3 or TRBV12-4, the J gene TRBJ1-2, with D possibly matching TRBD1 (5 bases). The CDR3 consists of 13 residues. Trimming cost V 5 bases and J 8 bases, with 15 bases left between them. Here the CDR3 reads CASSPRDFYGYTF. CDR3 bases: TGTGCCAGCAGTCCCCGGGACTTTTACGGCTACACCTTC.

The chain is built from TRBV4-2 and TRBJ2-1; D is unclear. CDR1 is LGHNA and CDR2 is YNFKEQ in the germline V gene. Trimming removed 3 bases from V and 9 bases from J, with 9 bases in between. This CDR3 has 12 amino acids. The CDR3 sequence: CASSQGYSEQFF. In nucleotides, the CDR3 is TGTGCCAGCAGCCAGGGGTATAGTGAGCAGTTCTTC.

The chain joins TRBV2 to TRBJ2-5, with D possibly being TRBD1 or TRBD2 (5 bases each). There are 13 residues in the CDR3. CDR1 is SNHLY, CDR2 FYNNEI, per germline. V lost 8 bases, J lost 5 bases, and 15 bases lay in between. The CDR3 DNA reads as TGTGCCAGCTGGGACCCAGCGTGGGAGACCCAGTACTTC. Translation: CASWDPAWETQYF.

This chain joins TRBV4-1 and TRBJ2-7, with a tentative D call TRBD2 (6 bases). In germline, CDR1 is MGHRA, CDR2 YSYEKL. The CDR3 has 15 residues. Trimming shortened V by 3 bases and J by 2 bases, and 14 bases separated the two germline ends. CDR3 sequence: CASSHGRSSTYEQYF. DNA for the CDR3: TGCGCCAGCAGCCACGGGAGAAGTTCAACCTACGAGCAGTACTTC.

This chain links TRBV6-2 or TRBV6-3 with TRBJ2-5; unclear D gene. Germline V gives CDR1 MNHEY, CDR2 SVGEGT. The CDR3 is 15 amino acids. V was pared by 3 bases and J by 1 base, with 12 bases between. Here the CDR3 reads CASSYQIFFQETQYF. CDR3 nucleotide sequence: TGTGCCAGCAGTTATCAGATTTTCTTCCAAGAGACCCAGTACTTC.

The rearrangement uses TRBV28 and TRBJ1-5; D not certain. This CDR3 contains 14 residues. Per the germline V gene, CDR1 is MDHEN and CDR2 is SYDVKM. With 3 bases removed from V and 7 bases from J, the gap between germline ends came to 13 bases. The CDR3 DNA reads TGTGCCAGCAGTTTTAAAGGTCCGTCGCAGCCCCAGCATTTT. It is translated as CASSFKGPSQPQHF.

About this clonotype: A much larger clone lies a single base off, so this may be a read error. The chain links TRBV7-8 to TRBJ2-7; the D gene is possibly TRBD2 (6 bases). V was shortened by 7 bases and J by 5 bases, with 21 bases between the two germline ends. This CDR3 comprises 15 residues. CDR1 SGHVS and CDR2 FQNEAQ come from the germline V gene. Here the CDR3 DNA reads TGTGCCAGCAACCAAGGAGGGTGGGATTTCGACGAGCAGTACTTC. Its translation is CASNQGGWDFDEQYF.